This TCR beta chain appears in the sequencing data of a study of cytomegalovirus exposure and HLA in healthy donors. Of note for this clone: Its specificity is not known.

Whole-study findings and limits: Sequencing likely generated an artifact that appeared as a cluster of highly shared sequence variants. Presence/absence results assume similar sequencing depth per donor, which may not hold.

PCR employed 60 Vbeta and 13 Jbeta primers. Repertoires were generated with immunoSEQ multiplex PCR, while TCRdb's copy carries only in-frame clones and drops some. Of 70,000 to 90,000 clones in the sample, more than 60% are singletons; the top ten hold about 2.2%. This TCR came from a man in his forties in good health and CMV-seronegative. Sequencing was done on a sample of PBMCs.

CDR3 amino acids: CATRGGPSTDGYTF. DNA for the CDR3: TGTGCCACCCGGGGGGGGCCGTCAACAGATGGCTACACCTTC. The chain combines TRBV28 with TRBJ1-2; weak D call: TRBD1 (6 bases). The germline CDR1 and CDR2 sequences are MDHEN and SYDVKM. Trimming shortened V by 10 bases and J by 6 bases, and 21 bases separated the two germline ends. CDR3 length: 14 amino acids.